The 7 T cell receptor beta chains below all came from one sample that was sequenced in a study of cytomegalovirus exposure and HLA in healthy donors. PCR involved 60 Vbeta and 13 Jbeta primers. Clones were read by immunoSEQ multiplex PCR, and TCRdb kept only the in-frame ones, dropping some. The sample records 95,000 to 150,000 clones, roughly three quarters being singletons. Sequenced sample: PBMCs. The receptors were gathered from a man under 40 in good health and CMV-seropositive.

The V and J genes are TRBV7-6 and TRBJ2-5, with 11 bases lining up with TRBD2. The trim removed 2 bases at V and 2 bases at J, leaving 4 bases unmatched. The CDR3 contains 16 residues. Germline CDR1 SGHVS, CDR2 FNYEAQ. This CDR3 reads CASSLLAGGPQETQYF. Written as DNA, the CDR3 is TGTGCCAGCAGCTTACTAGCGGGAGGTCCACAAGAGACCCAGTACTTC.

This clone was seen a few times. This chain connects TRBV6-5 to TRBJ1-2; possible D gene TRBD1, 5 bases. The CDR3 loop spans 13 amino acids. Trimming stripped 10 bases from V and 6 bases from J, with 18 bases between. Germline V CDR1 and CDR2: MNHEY, SVGAGI. CDR3 DNA: TGTGCCACACGGTCCAGTTGGGGCAATGGCTACACCTTC. This gives the protein CATRSSWGNGYTF.

This clone was seen only once. The rearrangement joins TRBV2 to TRBJ2-4, with TRBD2 matching 9 bases. Germline trimming cut 2 bases from V and 3 bases from J; bases unmatched to any gene: 5. CDR1 SNHLY and CDR2 FYNNEI come from the germline V gene. The CDR3 totals 16 residues. This chain's CDR3 is CASSEKAGGGKNIQYF. CDR3 bases: TGTGCCAGCAGTGAAAAGGCGGGAGGGGGCAAAAACATTCAGTACTTC.

This clone has just a few counts. V and J are TRBV2 and TRBJ1-3, with D maybe TRBD1 (5 bases). Trimming stripped 3 bases from V and 1 base from J, with 13 bases between. The CDR3 runs 16 residues. CDR1 and CDR2 (germline): SNHLY, FYNNEI. Here the CDR3 DNA reads TGTGCCAGCAGTGACCCCGGGCAGGGATCTGGAAACACCATATATTTT. Protein product: CASSDPGQGSGNTIYF.

The chain carries TRBV6-5 and TRBJ1-3; D might be TRBD1 (5 bases). Germline V gene sequence: CDR1 MNHEY, CDR2 SVGAGI. The V and J ends lost 5 bases and 8 bases respectively, with 16 bases between them. The CDR3 has 14 amino acids. CDR3 in DNA: TGTGCCAGCAGTAAAATCGACAGTTCTGACACCATATATTTT. Its translation: CASSKIDSSDTIYF.

As DNA, the CDR3 is TGTGCCTGGAGGCTAACGGGACTGGGAGGCTACACCTTC. Encoded protein: CAWRLTGLGGYTF. This sequence joins TRBV30 and TRBJ1-2, with TRBD1 as a possible D gene (5 bases). The V end lost 3 bases, the J end lost 8 bases, and 16 bases lay between the germline ends. The germline V gene has CDR1 GTSNPN and CDR2 SVGIG (reference sequence). CDR3 length: 13 residues.

A remark on this clone: Its ends do not fully match the called genes, so a read error is possible. The chain uses TRBV7-7 and TRBJ2-1; 14 nucleotides line up with TRBD2. This CDR3 comprises 15 residues. CDR1 is SSHAT and CDR2 is FNYEAQ in the germline V gene (reference sequence). CDR3 DNA: TGTGCTAGCAGCATTGGGACTAGCGGGAGCAATGAGCAGTTCTTC. It encodes CASSIGTSGSNEQFF.